This T cell receptor (beta chain) is drawn from a study of blood T cell repertoires in COVID-19. Background on the study: The samples span acute and convalescent COVID-19 from the United States, Italy and Spain.

In the authors' workflow: Cell counts per sample came from amplifying reference gene primers. Assay: immunoSEQ multiplex PCR; the TCRdb copy retains only in-frame clones and omits some. V, J and clone size are taken as reported in that table, and D and trimming were inferred from the DNA itself. Seen here are about 68,000 clones, 75% to 85% observed once, and the top ten hold roughly two fifths. In germline, CDR1 is MNHEY, CDR2 SMNVEV (reference sequence). Losses at the gene ends were 2 bases for V and 6 bases for J; bases not matched to a gene: 3. The CDR3 sequence is 15 residues long. This clonotype was sampled from a man older than 75 with acute or convalescent COVID-19. Material for sequencing was peripheral blood. V and J are TRBV27 and TRBJ2-3; 12 nucleotides align to TRBD2. For the CDR3, the DNA is TGTGCCAGCAGTTTACTAGCGGGAGGGGGGGATACGCAGTATTTT. This gives the protein CASSLLAGGGDTQYF.